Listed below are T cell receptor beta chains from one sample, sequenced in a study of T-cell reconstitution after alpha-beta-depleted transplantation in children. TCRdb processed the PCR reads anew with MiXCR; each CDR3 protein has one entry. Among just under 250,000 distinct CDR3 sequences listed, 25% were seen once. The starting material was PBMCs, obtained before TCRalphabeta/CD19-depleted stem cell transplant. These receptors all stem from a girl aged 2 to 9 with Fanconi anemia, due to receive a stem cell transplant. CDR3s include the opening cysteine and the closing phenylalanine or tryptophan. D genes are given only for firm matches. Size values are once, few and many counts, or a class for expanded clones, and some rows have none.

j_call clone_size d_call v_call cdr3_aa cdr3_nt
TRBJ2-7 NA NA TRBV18 CASSLFPRVGENEQYF TGTGCCAGCTCACTCTTCCCCAGGGTTGGGGAAAACGAGCAGTACTTC
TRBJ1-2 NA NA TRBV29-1 CSVEGHRYGYTF TGCAGCGTTGAAGGTCATCGTTATGGCTACACCTTC
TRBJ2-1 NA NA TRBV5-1 CASSRKGSRRDYNEQFF TGCGCCAGCAGCCGAAAGGGCTCTAGACGGGATTACAATGAGCAGTTCTTC
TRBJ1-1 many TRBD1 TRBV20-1 CSATDRDTEAFF TGCAGTGCAACGGACAGGGACACTGAAGCTTTCTTT
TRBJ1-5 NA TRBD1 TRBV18 CASSLETGDWGNQPQHF TGTGCCAGCTCCCTAGAGACAGGGGATTGGGGCAATCAGCCCCAGCATTTT
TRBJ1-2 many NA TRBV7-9 CASSALPQAANYGYTF TGTGCCAGCAGCGCCCTCCCACAGGCAGCTAACTATGGCTACACCTTC
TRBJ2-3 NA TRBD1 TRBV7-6 CAIRGQGKDTQYF TGTGCCATCAGGGGACAGGGCAAAGATACGCAGTATTTT
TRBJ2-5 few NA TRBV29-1 CSVGKRSDGTQYF TGCAGCGTTGGGAAGCGGAGTGATGGGACCCAGTACTTC
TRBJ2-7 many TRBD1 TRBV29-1 CSVVGQGRSYEQYF TGCAGCGTTGTTGGACAGGGGCGGTCCTACGAGCAGTACTTC
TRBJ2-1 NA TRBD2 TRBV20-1 CSARWTSGTRSNEQFF TGCAGTGCTAGATGGACTAGCGGGACAAGGTCCAATGAGCAGTTCTTC
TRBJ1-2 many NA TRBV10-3 CAISEGGARGYTF TGTGCCATCAGTGAAGGAGGGGCGCGGGGCTACACCTTC